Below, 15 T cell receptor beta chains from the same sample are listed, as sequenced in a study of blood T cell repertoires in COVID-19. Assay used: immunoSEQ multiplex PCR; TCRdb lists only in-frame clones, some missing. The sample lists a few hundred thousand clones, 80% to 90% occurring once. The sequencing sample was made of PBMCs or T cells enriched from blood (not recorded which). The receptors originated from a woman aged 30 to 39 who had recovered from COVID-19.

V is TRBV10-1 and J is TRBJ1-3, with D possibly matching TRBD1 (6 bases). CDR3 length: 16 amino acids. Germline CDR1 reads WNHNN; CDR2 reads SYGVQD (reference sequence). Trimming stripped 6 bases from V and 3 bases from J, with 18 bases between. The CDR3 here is CASRATYRAGGNTIYF. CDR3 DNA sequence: TGCGCCAGCAGAGCGACCTACAGGGCCGGTGGAAACACCATATATTTT.

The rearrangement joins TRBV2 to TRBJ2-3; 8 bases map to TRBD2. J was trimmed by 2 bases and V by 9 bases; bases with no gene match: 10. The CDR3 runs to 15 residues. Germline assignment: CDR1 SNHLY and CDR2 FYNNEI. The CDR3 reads CASSRGGRFTDTQYF. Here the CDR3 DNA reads TGTGCCAGTAGTCGTGGCGGGAGGTTCACAGATACGCAGTATTTT.

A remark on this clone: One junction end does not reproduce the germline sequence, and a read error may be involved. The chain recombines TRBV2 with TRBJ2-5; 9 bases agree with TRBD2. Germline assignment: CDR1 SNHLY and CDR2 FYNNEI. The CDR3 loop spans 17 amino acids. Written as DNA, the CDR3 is TGTGCCAGCCCTCGGGGAAATACTAGCGGGCCAGGACCCCCGGACGACTTC. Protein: CASPRGNTSGPGPPDDF.

CDR3 in amino acids: CASSFGTGRYNEQFF. The CDR3 region has the DNA TGTGCCAGCAGCTTCGGGACAGGGCGTTACAATGAGCAGTTCTTC. The chain couples TRBV11-3 to TRBJ2-1; TRBD1 aligns across 9 bases. This CDR3 comprises 15 residues. V gave up 3 bases and J gave up 4 bases; unmatched junction bases: 4. CDR1 is SGHNT and CDR2 is YENEEA in the germline V gene.

The CDR3 reads CATRAVKTSSGNTIYF. CDR3 in DNA: TGTGCCACCAGGGCGGTCAAGACGAGCTCTGGAAACACCATATATTTT. This chain connects TRBV15 to TRBJ1-3, with D unresolved. V lost 6 bases and J 0 bases, leaving 15 bases between the germline ends. Germline V gives CDR1 LNHNV, CDR2 YYDKDF (reference sequence). The CDR3 extends over 16 amino acids.

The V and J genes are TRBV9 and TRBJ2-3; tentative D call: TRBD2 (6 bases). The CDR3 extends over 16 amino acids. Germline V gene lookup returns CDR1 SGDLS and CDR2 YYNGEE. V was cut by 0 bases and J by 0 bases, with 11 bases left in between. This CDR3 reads CASSVDPGVSTDTQYF. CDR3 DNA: TGTGCCAGCAGCGTAGATCCGGGAGTGAGCACAGATACGCAGTATTTT.

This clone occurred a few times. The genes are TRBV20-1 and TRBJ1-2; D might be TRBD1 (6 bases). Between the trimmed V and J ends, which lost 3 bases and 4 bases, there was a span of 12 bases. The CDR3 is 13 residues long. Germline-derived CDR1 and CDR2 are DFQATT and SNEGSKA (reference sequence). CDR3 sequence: CSASYGGAYGYTF. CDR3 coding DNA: TGCAGTGCTAGTTACGGGGGGGCCTATGGCTACACCTTC.

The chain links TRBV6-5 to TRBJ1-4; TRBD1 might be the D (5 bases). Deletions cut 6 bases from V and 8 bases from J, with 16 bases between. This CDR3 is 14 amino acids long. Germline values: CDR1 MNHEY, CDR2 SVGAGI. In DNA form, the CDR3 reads TGTGCCAGCAGGTCCCGGACAAGCGACGAAAAACTGTTTTTT. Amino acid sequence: CASRSRTSDEKLFF.

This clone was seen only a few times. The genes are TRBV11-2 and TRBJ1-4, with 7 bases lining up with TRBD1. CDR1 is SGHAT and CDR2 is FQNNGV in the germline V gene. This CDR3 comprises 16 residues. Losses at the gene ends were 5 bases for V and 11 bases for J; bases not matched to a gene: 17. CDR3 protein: CASSPDRRGENKKLFF. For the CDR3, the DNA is TGTGCCAGCAGCCCGGACAGGCGGGGAGAAAATAAGAAACTGTTTTTT.

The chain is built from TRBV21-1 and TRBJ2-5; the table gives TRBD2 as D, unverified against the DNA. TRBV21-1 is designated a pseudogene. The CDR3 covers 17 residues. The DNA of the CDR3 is TGTGCCAGCAGCAAAGGGAACCGGGAGTATAAACAAGAGACCCAGTACTTC. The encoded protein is CASSKGNREYKQETQYF.

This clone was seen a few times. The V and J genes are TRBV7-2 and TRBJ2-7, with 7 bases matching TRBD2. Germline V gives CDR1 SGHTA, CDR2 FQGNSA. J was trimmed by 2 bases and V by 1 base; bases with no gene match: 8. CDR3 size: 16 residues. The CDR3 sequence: CASSLGPAGLPYEQYF. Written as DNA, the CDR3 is TGTGCCAGCAGCTTAGGCCCAGCGGGACTTCCCTACGAGCAGTACTTC.

Written as DNA, the CDR3 is TGTGCCATCAGCCGTGGGACAGGGGCCGCTTCGTACCAAGAGACCCAGTACTTC. Residues: CAISRGTGAASYQETQYF. The rearrangement links TRBV10-3 to TRBJ2-5, with TRBD1 identical over 10 bases. CDR1 is ENHRY, CDR2 SYGVKD, per germline. The CDR3 is 18 residues long. V lost 6 bases to trimming and J lost 0 bases; unmatched junction nucleotides: 13.

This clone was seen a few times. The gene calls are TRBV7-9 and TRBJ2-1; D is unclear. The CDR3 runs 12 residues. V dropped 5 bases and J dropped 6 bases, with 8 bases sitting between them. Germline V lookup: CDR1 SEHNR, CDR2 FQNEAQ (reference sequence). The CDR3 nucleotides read TGTGCCAGCAGCGCCATCGGCAATGAGCAGTTCTTC. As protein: CASSAIGNEQFF.

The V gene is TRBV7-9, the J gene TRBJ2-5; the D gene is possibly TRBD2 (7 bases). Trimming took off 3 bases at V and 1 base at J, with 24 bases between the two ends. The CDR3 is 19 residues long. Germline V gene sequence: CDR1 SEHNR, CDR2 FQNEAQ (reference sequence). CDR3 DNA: TGTGCCAGCAGCTTCCGATGGAGGGGGGGGGCCCTGGCCCAAGAGACCCAGTACTTC. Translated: CASSFRWRGGALAQETQYF.

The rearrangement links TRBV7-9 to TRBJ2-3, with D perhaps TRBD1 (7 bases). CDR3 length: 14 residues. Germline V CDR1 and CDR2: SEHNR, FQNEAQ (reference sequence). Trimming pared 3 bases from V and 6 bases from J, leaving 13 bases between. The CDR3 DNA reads TGTGCCAGCAGCTTGCGGGGACAGAGCGATACGCAGTATTTT. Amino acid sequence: CASSLRGQSDTQYF.